This T cell receptor (beta chain) originates from a study of T cells in localized non-small cell lung cancer. The assay was immunoSEQ multiplex PCR, and TCRdb's table has in-frame clones only and misses some. The profile shows about 2,600 clones, about 40% of them singletons. CDR3 length: 13 residues. Germline CDR1 is LNHDA and CDR2 is SQIVND (reference sequence). V was clipped by 8 bases and J by 3 bases, with 13 bases between them. Notes on the study in general: Density of T cells in blood, when higher, went with longer overall survival. Across samples, adjacent lung featured a median roughly 56 of the top 100 tumor clones.

A word on this clone: The target antigen is unknown.

This material consisted of normal lung tissue next to the tumor, taken before any cancer treatment. The clonotype originates from a woman aged 40-69 years with stage II squamous cell lung carcinoma. This chain connects TRBV19 to TRBJ2-5, with D possibly called TRBD1 or TRBD2 (5 bases each). CDR3 region: CASRTVGEETQYF. The CDR3 DNA reads TGTGCCAGTCGCACCGTGGGGGAAGAGACCCAGTACTTC.